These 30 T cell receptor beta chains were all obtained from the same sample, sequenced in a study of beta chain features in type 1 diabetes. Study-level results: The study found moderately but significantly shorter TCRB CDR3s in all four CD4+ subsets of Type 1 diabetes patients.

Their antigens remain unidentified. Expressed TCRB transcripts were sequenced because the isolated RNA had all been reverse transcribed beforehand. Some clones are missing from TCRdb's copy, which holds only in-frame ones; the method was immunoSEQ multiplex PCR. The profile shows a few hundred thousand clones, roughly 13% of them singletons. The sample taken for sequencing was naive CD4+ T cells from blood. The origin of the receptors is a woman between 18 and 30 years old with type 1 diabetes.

CDR3 DNA sequence: TGCGCCAGCAGCCAAGAGTGGGCTAGCGGAGCCTACGAGCAGTACTTC. Translation: CASSQEWASGAYEQYF. The V gene is TRBV4-1, the J gene TRBJ2-7, with 7 nucleotides matching TRBD2. With 0 bases clipped from V and 2 bases from J, the junction kept 7 bases outside the gene matches. Germline-derived CDR1 and CDR2 are MGHRA and YSYEKL. The CDR3 contains 16 residues.

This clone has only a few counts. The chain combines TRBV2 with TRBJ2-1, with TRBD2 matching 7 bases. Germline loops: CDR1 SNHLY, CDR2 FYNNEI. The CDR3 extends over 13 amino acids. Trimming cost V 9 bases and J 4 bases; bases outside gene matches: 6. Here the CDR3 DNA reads TGTGCCAGTAGCGGGTCAACATACAATGAGCAGTTCTTC. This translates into CASSGSTYNEQFF.

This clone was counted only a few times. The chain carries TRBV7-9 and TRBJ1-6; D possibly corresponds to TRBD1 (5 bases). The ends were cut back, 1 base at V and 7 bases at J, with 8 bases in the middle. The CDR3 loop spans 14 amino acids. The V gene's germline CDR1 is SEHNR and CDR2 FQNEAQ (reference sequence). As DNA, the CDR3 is TGTGCCAGCAGCTTAGGACAGATGAATTCACCCCTCCACTTT. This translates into CASSLGQMNSPLHF.

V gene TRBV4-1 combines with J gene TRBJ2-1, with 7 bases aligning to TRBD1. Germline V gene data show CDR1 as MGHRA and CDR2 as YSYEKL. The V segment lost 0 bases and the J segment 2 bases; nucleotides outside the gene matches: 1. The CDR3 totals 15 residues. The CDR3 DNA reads TGCGCCAGCAGCCAAGAGGACAGGACCTACAATGAGCAGTTCTTC. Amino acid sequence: CASSQEDRTYNEQFF.

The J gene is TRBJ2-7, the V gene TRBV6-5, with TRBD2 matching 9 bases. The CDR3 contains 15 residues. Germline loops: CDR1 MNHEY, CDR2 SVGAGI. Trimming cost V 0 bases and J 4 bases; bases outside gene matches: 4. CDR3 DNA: TGTGCCAGCAGTTACTCGGGCGGGGGGGTATACGAGCAGTACTTC. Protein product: CASSYSGGGVYEQYF.

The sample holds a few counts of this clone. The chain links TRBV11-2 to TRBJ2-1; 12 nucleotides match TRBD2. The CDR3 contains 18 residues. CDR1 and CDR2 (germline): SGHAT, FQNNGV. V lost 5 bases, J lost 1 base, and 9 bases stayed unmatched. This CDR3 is CASSPDPSGRASYNEQFF. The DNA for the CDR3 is TGTGCCAGCAGCCCCGACCCTAGCGGGAGGGCTTCCTACAATGAGCAGTTCTTC.

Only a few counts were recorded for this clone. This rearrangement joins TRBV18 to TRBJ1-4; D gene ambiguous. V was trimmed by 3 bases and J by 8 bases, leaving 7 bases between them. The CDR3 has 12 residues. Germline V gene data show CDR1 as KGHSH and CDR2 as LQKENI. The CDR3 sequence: CASSPYQEKLFF. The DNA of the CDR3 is TGTGCCAGCTCACCTTACCAGGAAAAACTGTTTTTT.

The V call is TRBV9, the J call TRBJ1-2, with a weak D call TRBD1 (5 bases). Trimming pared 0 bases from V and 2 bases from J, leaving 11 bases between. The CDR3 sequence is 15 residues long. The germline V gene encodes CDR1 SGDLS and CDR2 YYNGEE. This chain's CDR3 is CASSVEAGRNYGYTF. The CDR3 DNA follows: TGTGCCAGCAGCGTAGAGGCAGGGAGGAACTATGGCTACACCTTC. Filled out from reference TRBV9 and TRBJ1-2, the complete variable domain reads DSGVTQTPKHLITATGQRVTLRCSPRSGDLSVYWYQQSLDQGLQFLIQYYNGEERAKGNILERFSAQQFPDLHSELNLSSLELGDSALYFCASSVEAGRNYGYTFGSGTRLTVV.

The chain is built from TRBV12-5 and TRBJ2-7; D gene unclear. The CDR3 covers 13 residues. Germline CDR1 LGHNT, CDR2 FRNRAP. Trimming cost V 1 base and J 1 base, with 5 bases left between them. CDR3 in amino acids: CASGLAKSYEQYF. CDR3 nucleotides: TGTGCTAGTGGTTTGGCCAAATCCTACGAGCAGTACTTC. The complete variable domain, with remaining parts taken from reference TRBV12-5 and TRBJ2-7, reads DARVTQTPRHKVTEMGQEVTMRCQPILGHNTVFWYRQTMMQGLELLAYFRNRAPLDDSGMPKDRFSAEMPDATLATLKIQPSEPRDSAVYFCASGLAKSYEQYFGPGTRLTVT.

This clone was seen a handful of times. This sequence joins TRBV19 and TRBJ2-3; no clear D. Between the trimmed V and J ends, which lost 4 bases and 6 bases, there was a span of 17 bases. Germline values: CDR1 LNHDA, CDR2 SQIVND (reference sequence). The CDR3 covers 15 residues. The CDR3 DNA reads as TGTGCCAGTAGTACCCCCCAGAACAACCATGATACGCAGTATTTT. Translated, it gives CASSTPQNNHDTQYF.

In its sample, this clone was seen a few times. CDR3 sequence reads: CASSFLGTGDREQYF. The CDR3 DNA reads as TGTGCCAGCAGCTTTCTCGGGACAGGGGATCGCGAGCAGTACTTC. This chain links TRBV5-4 with TRBJ2-7; 10 nucleotides align to TRBD1. Looked up from germline, CDR1 is SGHNT and CDR2 is YYREEE (reference sequence). J gave up 6 bases and V 2 bases, and 8 bases lay outside the gene matches. The CDR3 sequence is 15 residues long.

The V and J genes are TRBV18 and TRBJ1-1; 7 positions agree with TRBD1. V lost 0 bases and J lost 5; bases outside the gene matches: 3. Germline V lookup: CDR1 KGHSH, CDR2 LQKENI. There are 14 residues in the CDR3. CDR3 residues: CASSPPTGRTEAFF. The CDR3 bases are TGTGCCAGCTCACCACCGACAGGGCGGACTGAAGCTTTCTTT.

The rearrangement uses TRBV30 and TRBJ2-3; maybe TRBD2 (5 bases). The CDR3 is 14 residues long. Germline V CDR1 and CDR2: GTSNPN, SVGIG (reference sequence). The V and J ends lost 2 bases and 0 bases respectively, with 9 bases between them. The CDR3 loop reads CAWSTGFSTDTQYF. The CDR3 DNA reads TGTGCCTGGAGTACGGGGTTTAGCACAGATACGCAGTATTTT.

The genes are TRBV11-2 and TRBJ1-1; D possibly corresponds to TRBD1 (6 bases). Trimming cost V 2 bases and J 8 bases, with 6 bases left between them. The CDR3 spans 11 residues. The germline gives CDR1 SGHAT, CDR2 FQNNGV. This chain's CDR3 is CASSLRGEAFF. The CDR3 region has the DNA TGTGCCAGCAGCTTAAGGGGGGAAGCTTTCTTT. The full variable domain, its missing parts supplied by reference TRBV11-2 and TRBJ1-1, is EAGVAQSPRYKIIEKRQSVAFWCNPISGHATLYWYQQILGQGPKLLIQFQNNGVVDDSQLPKDRFSAERLKGVDSTLKIQPAKLEDSAVYLCASSLRGEAFFGQGTRLTVV.

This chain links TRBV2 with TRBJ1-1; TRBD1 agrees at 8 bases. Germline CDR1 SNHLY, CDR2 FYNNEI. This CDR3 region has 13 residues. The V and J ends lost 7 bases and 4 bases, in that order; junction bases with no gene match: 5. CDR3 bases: TGTGCCAGCAATTCAGGGGGCGGCACTGAAGCTTTCTTT. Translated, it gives CASNSGGGTEAFF. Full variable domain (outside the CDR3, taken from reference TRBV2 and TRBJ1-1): EPEVTQTPSHQVTQMGQEVILRCVPISNHLYFYWYRQILGQKVEFLVSFYNNEISEKSEIFDDQFSVERPDGSNFTLKIRSTKLEDSAMYFCASNSGGGTEAFFGQGTRLTVV.

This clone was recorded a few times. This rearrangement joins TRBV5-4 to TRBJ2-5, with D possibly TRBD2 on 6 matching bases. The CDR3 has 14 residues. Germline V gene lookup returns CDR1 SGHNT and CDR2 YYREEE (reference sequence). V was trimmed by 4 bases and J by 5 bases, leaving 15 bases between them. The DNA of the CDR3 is TGTGCCAGCAGCAAGGCGGAGGGCAGGGAGACCCAGTACTTC. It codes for CASSKAEGRETQYF.

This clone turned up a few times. The CDR3 loop is CASSQGTRTQYF. The CDR3 region has the DNA TGCGCCAGCAGCCAAGGCACACGGACCCAGTACTTC. The chain combines TRBV4-3 with TRBJ2-5; D is ambiguous. The germline V and J ends were trimmed by 1 base and 7 bases, with 7 bases remaining between them. Germline CDR1 and CDR2: LGHNA and YSLEER. The CDR3 is 12 amino acids.

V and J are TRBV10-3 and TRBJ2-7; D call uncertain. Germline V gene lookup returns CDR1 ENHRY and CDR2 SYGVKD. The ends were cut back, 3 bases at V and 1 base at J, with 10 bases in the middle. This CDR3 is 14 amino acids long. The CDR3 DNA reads TGTGCCATCAGTGACTCCCGGAGTTCCTACGAGCAGTACTTC. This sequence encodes CAISDSRSSYEQYF.

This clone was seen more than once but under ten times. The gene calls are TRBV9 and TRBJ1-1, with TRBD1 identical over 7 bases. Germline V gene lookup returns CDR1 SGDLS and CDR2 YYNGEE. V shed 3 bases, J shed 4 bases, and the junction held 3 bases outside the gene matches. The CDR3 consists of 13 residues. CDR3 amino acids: CASSADRVTEAFF. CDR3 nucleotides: TGTGCCAGCAGCGCAGACAGGGTCACTGAAGCTTTCTTT.

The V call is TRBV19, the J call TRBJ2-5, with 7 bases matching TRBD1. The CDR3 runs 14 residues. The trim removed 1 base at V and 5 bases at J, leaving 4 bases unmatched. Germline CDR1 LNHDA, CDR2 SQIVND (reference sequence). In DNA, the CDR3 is TGTGCCAGTAGTATAGGACAGGGTCGGGAGACCCAGTACTTC. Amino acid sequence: CASSIGQGRETQYF.

The CDR3 DNA is TGTGCCAGCAGTGGCTGGACAGGGCGCAAGTACGGCTATGGCTACACCTTC. It specifies CASSGWTGRKYGYGYTF. This rearrangement joins TRBV6-1 to TRBJ1-2; 8 bases match TRBD1. The ends lost 4 bases at V and 4 bases at J; junction bases unmatched: 14. The CDR3 covers 17 residues. Germline values: CDR1 MNHNS, CDR2 SASEGT.

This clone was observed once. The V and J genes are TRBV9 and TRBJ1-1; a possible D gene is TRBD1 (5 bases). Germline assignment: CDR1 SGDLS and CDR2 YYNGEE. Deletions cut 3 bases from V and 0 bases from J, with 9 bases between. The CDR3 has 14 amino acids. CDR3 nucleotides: TGTGCCAGCAGCGACGCCAGGGTGAACACTGAAGCTTTCTTT. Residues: CASSDARVNTEAFF.

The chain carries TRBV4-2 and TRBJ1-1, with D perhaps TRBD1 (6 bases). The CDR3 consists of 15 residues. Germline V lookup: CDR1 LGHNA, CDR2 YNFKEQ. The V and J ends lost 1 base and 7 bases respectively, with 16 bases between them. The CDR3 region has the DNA TGTGCCAGCAGCCAAGGCTGGGACATCCCCATTGAAGCTTTCTTT. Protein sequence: CASSQGWDIPIEAFF.

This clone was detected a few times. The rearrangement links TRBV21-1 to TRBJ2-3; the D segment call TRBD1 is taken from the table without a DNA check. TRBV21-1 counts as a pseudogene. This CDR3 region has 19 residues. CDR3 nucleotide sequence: TGTGCCAGCAGCAGACCGAACCCTGTAGGACAGAGATTCACAGATACGCAGTATTTT. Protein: CASSRPNPVGQRFTDTQYF.

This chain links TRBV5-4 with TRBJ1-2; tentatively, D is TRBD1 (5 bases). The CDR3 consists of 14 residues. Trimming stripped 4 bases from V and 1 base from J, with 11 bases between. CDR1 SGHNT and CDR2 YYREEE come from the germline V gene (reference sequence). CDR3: CASSLDKINYGYTF. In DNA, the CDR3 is TGTGCCAGCAGCCTGGACAAGATTAACTATGGCTACACCTTC.

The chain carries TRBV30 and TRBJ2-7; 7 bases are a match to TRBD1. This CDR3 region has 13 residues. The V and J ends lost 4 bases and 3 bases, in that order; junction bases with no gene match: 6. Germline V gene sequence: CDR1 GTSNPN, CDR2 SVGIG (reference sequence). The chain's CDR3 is CAWTPGQLYEQYF. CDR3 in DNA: TGTGCCTGGACGCCGGGACAGCTCTACGAGCAGTACTTC.

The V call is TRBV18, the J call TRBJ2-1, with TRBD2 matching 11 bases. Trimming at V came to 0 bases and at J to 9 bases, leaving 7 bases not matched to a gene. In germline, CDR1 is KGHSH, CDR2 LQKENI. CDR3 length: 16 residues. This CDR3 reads CASSPPSSGRLGEQFF. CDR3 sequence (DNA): TGTGCCAGCTCACCACCTTCTAGCGGGAGGCTCGGTGAGCAGTTCTTC.

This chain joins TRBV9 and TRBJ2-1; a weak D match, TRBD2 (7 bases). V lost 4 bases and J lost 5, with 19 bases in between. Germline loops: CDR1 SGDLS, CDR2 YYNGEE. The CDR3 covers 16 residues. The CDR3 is CASSSGGPPFNNEQFF. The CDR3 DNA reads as TGTGCCAGCAGCTCCGGGGGGCCTCCCTTTAACAATGAGCAGTTCTTC.

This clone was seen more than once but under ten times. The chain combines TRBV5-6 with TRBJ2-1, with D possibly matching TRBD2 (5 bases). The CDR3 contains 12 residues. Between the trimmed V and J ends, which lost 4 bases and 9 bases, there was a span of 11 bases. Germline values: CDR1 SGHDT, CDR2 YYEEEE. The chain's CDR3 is CASSLSVGEQFF. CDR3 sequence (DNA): TGTGCCAGCAGCCTTAGCGTTGGTGAGCAGTTCTTC. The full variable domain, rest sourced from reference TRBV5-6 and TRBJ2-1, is DAGVTQSPTHLIKTRGQQVTLRCSPKSGHDTVSWYQQALGQGPQFIFQYYEEEERQRGNFPDRFSGHQFPNYSSELNVNALLLGDSALYLCASSLSVGEQFFGPGTRLTVL.

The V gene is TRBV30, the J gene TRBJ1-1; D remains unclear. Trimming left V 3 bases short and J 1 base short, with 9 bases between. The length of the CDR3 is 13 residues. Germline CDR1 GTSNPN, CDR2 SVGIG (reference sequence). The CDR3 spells CAWSGRQNTEAFF. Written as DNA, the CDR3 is TGTGCCTGGAGCGGAAGACAGAACACTGAAGCTTTCTTT. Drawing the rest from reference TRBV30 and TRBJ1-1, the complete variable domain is SQTIHQWPATLVQPVGSPLSLECTVEGTSNPNLYWYRQAAGRGLQLLFYSVGIGQISSEVPQNLSASRPQDRQFILSSKKLLLSDSGFYLCAWSGRQNTEAFFGQGTRLTVV.